This TCR beta chain was retrieved from a study of blood T cell repertoires in COVID-19. Study-level information: Samples came from the United States, Italy and Spain, spanning acute and convalescent COVID-19.

This table comes from immunoSEQ multiplex PCR, and its TCRdb copy is limited to in-frame clones, with some not included. The sample lists 230,000 or so clones, approximately 85% occurring once. Trimming took 1 base from V and 2 from J; bases not matched to a gene: 5. The CDR3 has 16 amino acids. Germline assignment: CDR1 LGHNA and CDR2 YSLEER. This TCR came from a woman in her fifties or sixties who had been exposed to COVID-19. The chain has TRBV4-3 and TRBJ2-3; 8 positions agree with TRBD2. The specimen was PBMCs or T cells enriched from blood (not recorded which). CDR3 nucleotide sequence: TGCGCCAGCAGCCAAGGGCGGGGGGCCACCACAGATACGCAGTATTTT. It is translated as CASSQGRGATTDTQYF.